The present entry profiles one T cell receptor beta chain with its context. Its cognate antigen is unknown. This sample stems from a study of regulatory T cells in long-lasting Graves disease. Notes on the study in general: There was favoring of TRBV28, TRBJ1-2 and TRBJ2-5 in persistent disease.

CDR3 length: 12 amino acids. Germline V gene sequence: CDR1 SQVTM, CDR2 ANQGSEA. V was pared by 6 bases and J by 7 bases, with 16 bases between. Time point noted: newly diagnosed GD, antithyroid drugs for less than 3 months. Following extraction of RNA from PBMCs, that RNA was used to make the TCR library. Building the TCR beta libraries relied on iRepertoire HTBI primers, and CDR3 regions underwent Arm-PCR. TCRdb independently ran MiXCR on the multiplex PCR reads; one entry per CDR3 protein. The sample records about 540,000 distinct CDR3 sequences, about 13% being singletons. The same data also contributed to another study, on T cells in Graves' hyperthyroidism and ophthalmopathy. Per that study: Clinicians diagnosed patients from clinical symptoms, serum thyroxine and TRAb, thyroid ultrasound and orbital computed tomography.

Specimen: peripheral blood mononuclear cells (PBMCs), collected at new diagnosis, from a patient treated with antithyroid drugs. This rearrangement joins TRBV29-1 to TRBJ2-7; maybe TRBD2 (6 bases). The receptor comes from a man aged 25-45 years with Graves disease. CDR3 residues: CSVERLGGEQYF. CDR3 DNA: TGCAGCGTCGAGCGACTAGGCGGGGAGCAGTACTTC.